This T cell receptor (beta chain) emerged from a study of blood T cell repertoires in COVID-19. Overall study context: Sample material is recorded as cDNA or gDNA derived from T cells, B-cell-depleted T cells, or PBMCs.

Allocation to cohorts depended on clinical history reported by the participants. The authors' processing: Estimation of nucleated cell counts relied on the amplification of reference gene primers. Only in-frame clones appear in the TCRdb table, and some are missing; sequencing was by immunoSEQ multiplex PCR. D and trimming come from the DNA, and the V and J calls and clone size come from that table. The table has almost 250,000 clones, roughly 85% seen once. The V end was cut by 4 bases, the J end by 1 base, with 7 bases between. This CDR3 is built from 13 residues. Germline lookup yields CDR1 ENHRY and CDR2 SYGVKD. In the case of this clone: In the same sample, other DNA sequences code for this CDR3.

This sequence was found in a woman aged 45-60 years with acute COVID-19. V usage is TRBV10-3 and J usage is TRBJ1-1; maybe TRBD1 (5 bases). Sequencing input: PBMCs or T cells enriched from blood (not recorded which). The CDR3 DNA reads TGTGCCATCAGTGGTCAGGGGAACACTGAAGCTTTCTTT. Translation gives CAISGQGNTEAFF.